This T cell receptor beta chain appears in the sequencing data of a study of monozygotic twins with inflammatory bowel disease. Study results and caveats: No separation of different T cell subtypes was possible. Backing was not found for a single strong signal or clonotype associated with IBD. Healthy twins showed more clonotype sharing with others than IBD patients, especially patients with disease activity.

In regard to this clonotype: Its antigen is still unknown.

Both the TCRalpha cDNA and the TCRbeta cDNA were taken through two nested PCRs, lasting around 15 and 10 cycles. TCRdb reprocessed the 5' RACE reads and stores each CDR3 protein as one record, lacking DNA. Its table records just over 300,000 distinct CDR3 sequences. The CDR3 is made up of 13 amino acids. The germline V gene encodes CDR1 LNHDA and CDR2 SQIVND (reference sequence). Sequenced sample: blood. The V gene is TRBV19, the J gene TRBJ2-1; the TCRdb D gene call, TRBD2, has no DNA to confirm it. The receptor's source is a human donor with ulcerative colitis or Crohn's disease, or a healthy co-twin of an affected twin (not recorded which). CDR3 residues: CASTPSWSGEQFF.